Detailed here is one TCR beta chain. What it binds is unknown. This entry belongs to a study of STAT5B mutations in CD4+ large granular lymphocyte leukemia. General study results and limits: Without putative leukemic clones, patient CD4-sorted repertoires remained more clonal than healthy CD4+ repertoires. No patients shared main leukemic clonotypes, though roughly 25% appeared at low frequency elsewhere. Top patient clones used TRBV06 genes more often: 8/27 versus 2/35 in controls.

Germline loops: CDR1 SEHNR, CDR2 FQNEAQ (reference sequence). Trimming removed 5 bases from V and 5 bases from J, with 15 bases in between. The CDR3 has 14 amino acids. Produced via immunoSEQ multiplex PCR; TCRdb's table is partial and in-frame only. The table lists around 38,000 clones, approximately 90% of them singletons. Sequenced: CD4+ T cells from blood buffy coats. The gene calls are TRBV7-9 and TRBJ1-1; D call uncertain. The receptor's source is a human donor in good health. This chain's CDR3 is CASSPGELGTEAFF. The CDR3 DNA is TGTGCCAGCAGCCCTGGGGAATTGGGAACTGAAGCTTTCTTT.